Sequencing of this T cell receptor beta chain was carried out in a study of blood T cell repertoires in COVID-19. For the study at large: There were acute and convalescent COVID-19 samples, and they came from the United States, Italy and Spain. T cells, B-cell-depleted T cells, or PBMCs supplied cDNA or gDNA.

In the authors' methods: Amplification from reference gene primers served as the basis for estimated nucleated cell counts. Repertoires were generated with immunoSEQ multiplex PCR, while TCRdb's copy carries only in-frame clones and drops some. The V and J calls and clone size were taken over from that table, and D and trimming were inferred from the DNA. The sample has around 110,000 clones, just under 85% seen once. After removal of 8 bases from V and 10 bases from J, the junction contained 12 bases not matched to a gene. This CDR3 is 15 amino acids long. Per the germline V gene, CDR1 is MNHNY and CDR2 is SVGAGI (reference sequence).

The origin of this receptor is a man aged 65 to 79 with active or convalescent COVID-19. The material sequenced was peripheral blood. The chain uses TRBV6-6 and TRBJ1-6, with TRBD1 identical over 9 bases. The CDR3 DNA sequence: TGTGCCAGCCGACTCAAGACAGGGGGAGGCTCACCCCTCCACTTT. Translating gives CASRLKTGGGSPLHF.